This is a list of T cell receptor beta chains from one sample in a study of blood T cell repertoires in COVID-19. Profiled with immunoSEQ multiplex PCR; TCRdb holds only in-frame clones, not every one. Of around 250,000 clones listed, approximately 83% are singletons. Sequenced: PBMCs or T cells enriched from blood (not recorded which). These receptors were obtained from a woman aged 45-65 years who had recovered from COVID-19. The CDR3 runs from the conserved cysteine through the conserved F or W. The D gene is left open where the match is weak. Rows give clone size only sometimes, using once, few, many, or a class for an expanded clone.

V	D	size	J	DNA	CDR3
TRBV27	TRBD2	.	TRBJ2-3	TGTGCCAGCAGTTTAAGCCTAGCGGGAGGCGGAGATACGCAGTATTTT	CASSLSLAGGGDTQYF
TRBV19	TRBD1	.	TRBJ1-6	TGTGCCAGTAAGCTCCGGGACCGGGACAGAAATTCACCCCTCCACTTT	CASKLRDRDRNSPLHF
TRBV18	TRBD2	once	TRBJ2-5	TGTGCCAGCTCACCAGGACTAGCGAATAGAGAGACCCAGTACTTC	CASSPGLANRETQYF
TRBV7-8	TRBD2	.	TRBJ2-7	TGTGCCAGCAGCTTAAAAGGAGGTTGGCGGGAGGTCTCCTACGAGCAGTACTTC	CASSLKGGWREVSYEQYF
TRBV19	TRBD2	.	TRBJ2-2	TGTGCCAGTAGTATATTAGCGGGATTCACCGGGGAGCTGTTTTTT	CASSILAGFTGELFF
TRBV24-1	.	.	TRBJ2-1	TGTGCCACCAGTGAAACCGGACCCGGGACTTTCGCTGAGCAGTTCTTC	CATSETGPGTFAEQFF
TRBV4-2	.	.	TRBJ1-2	TGTGCCAGCAGCCAAGACAGGGGATTAAACTATGGCTACACCTTC	CASSQDRGLNYGYTF
TRBV5-1	TRBD2	.	TRBJ2-7	TGCGCCAGCAGCTTGACTCCGGGACTAGGCCACGAGCAGTACTTC	CASSLTPGLGHEQYF
TRBV5-1	TRBD2	.	TRBJ2-1	TGCGCCAGCAGCTTGTTCCTCCAGGGGTCTAGCGGGACCATCTACAATGAGCAGTTCTTC	CASSLFLQGSSGTIYNEQFF
TRBV4-2	.	once	TRBJ2-5	TGTGCCAGCCGGTCCTCACTCTCCCCTCAAGAGACCCAGTACTTC	CASRSSLSPQETQYF
TRBV18	TRBD1	.	TRBJ2-5	TGTGCCAGCGAGGAGGACAGGCCGGAGACCCAGTACTTC	CASEEDRPETQYF
TRBV5-4	TRBD2	many	TRBJ2-1	TGTGCCAGCAGCTTGACGGGAGGGCCTGTAGATGAGCAGTTCTTC	CASSLTGGPVDEQFF
TRBV27	TRBD1	few	TRBJ2-1	TGTGCCAGCAGTCGCTACAGGGGGCTTAACAATGAGCAGTTCTTC	CASSRYRGLNNEQFF
TRBV5-6	TRBD1	.	TRBJ2-5	TGTGCCAGCAGCTTGAGCGGACAGGGAGAGACCCAGTACTTC	CASSLSGQGETQYF
TRBV2	.	.	TRBJ2-1	TGTGCCAGTCTTGCCGGGACTGCCTCGGGGAATGAGCAGTTCTTC	CASLAGTASGNEQFF
TRBV5-1	.	.	TRBJ2-5	TGCGCCAGCAGCTTGATGTCGGGGAGAGAGACCCAGTACTTC	CASSLMSGRETQYF
TRBV2	TRBD2	once	TRBJ2-1	TGTGCCAGCATCGGGAGGCAACCCCCAAATGAGCAGTTCTTC	CASIGRQPPNEQFF
TRBV7-9	TRBD1	.	TRBJ1-4	TGTGCCAGCAGCAACAGGGGTAGAATCGAAAAACTGTTTTTT	CASSNRGRIEKLFF
TRBV5-4	TRBD1	.	TRBJ2-7	TGTGCCAGCAGCCCGGGACAGGGACCCAAGGCCTACGAGCAGTACTTC	CASSPGQGPKAYEQYF
TRBV28	.	.	TRBJ1-6	TGTGCCAGCAGTTCCGGGGTGGAAGTTTCACCCCTCCACTTT	CASSSGVEVSPLHF
TRBV3-1/TRBV3-2	.	.	TRBJ2-3	TGTGCCAGCAGCTGGCGGGGCACAGATACGCAGTATTTT	CASSWRGTDTQYF
TRBV4-1	TRBD1	.	TRBJ2-7	TGCGCCAGCAGCCCGGGACAGGGGTTCTACGAGCAGTACTTC	CASSPGQGFYEQYF
TRBV6-5	.	.	TRBJ1-2	TGTGCCAGCAGTTACGGGGCAGTGTATGGCTACACCTTC	CASSYGAVYGYTF
TRBV2	TRBD1	.	TRBJ2-5	TGTGCCAGCAGTGTTAATCAGAAGGACAGGGTATTCCAAGAGACCCAGTACTTC	CASSVNQKDRVFQETQYF
TRBV19	TRBD1	few	TRBJ1-5	TGTGCCAGTAGTACCGGGACAGGGGTTGGACGCAATCAGCCCCAGCATTTT	CASSTGTGVGRNQPQHF
TRBV30	TRBD1	.	TRBJ1-1	TGTGCCTGGACACGACAGGGTTGGAACACTGAAGCTTTCTTT	CAWTRQGWNTEAFF